These T cell receptor beta chains were read from a single sample in a study of cytomegalovirus exposure and HLA in healthy donors. The data were produced by immunoSEQ multiplex PCR, yet TCRdb's version contains in-frame clones alone and is incomplete. The data hold about 200,000 clones, with roughly 80% observed a single time. Sequences were obtained from PBMCs. The receptors shown here come from a young woman in good health and CMV-seronegative. The CDR3 runs from the conserved cysteine through the conserved F or W. A D gene is named only where the DNA matches it firmly. Some rows have no size entry. The others give once, few or many, or a class for an expanded clone.

V gene: TRBV5-1
J gene: TRBJ1-1
D gene: -
clone size: -
CDR3 DNA: TGCGCCAGCAGCTTGGGGGGAAGCACTGAAGCTTTCTTT
CDR3 protein: CASSLGGSTEAFF

V gene: TRBV5-1
J gene: TRBJ2-1
D gene: TRBD1
clone size: few
CDR3 DNA: TGCGCCAGCAGCTCCTCGGGACAGGGGTACAATGAGCAGTTCTTC
CDR3 protein: CASSSSGQGYNEQFF

V gene: TRBV2
J gene: TRBJ1-4
D gene: -
clone size: -
CDR3 DNA: TGTGCCAGCAGTGAAGATAGTACAGGGCGGGAAAAACTGTTTTTT
CDR3 protein: CASSEDSTGREKLFF

V gene: TRBV27
J gene: TRBJ2-3
D gene: -
clone size: -
CDR3 DNA: TGTGCCAGCAGTTTGGGGACAGATACGCAGTATTTT
CDR3 protein: CASSLGTDTQYF

V gene: TRBV6-6
J gene: TRBJ1-2
D gene: -
clone size: -
CDR3 DNA: TGTGCCAGCAGTTACTCCGAAACCGGGACAAACTATGGCTACACCTTC
CDR3 protein: CASSYSETGTNYGYTF

V gene: TRBV6-5
J gene: TRBJ1-1
D gene: -
clone size: once
CDR3 DNA: TGTGCCAGCAGTTACTCCACAGGGAACACTGAAGCTTTCTTT
CDR3 protein: CASSYSTGNTEAFF

V gene: TRBV30
J gene: TRBJ1-1
D gene: TRBD1
clone size: -
CDR3 DNA: TGTGCCTCGACAGGGTCGGTTGACACTGAAGCTTTCTTT
CDR3 protein: CASTGSVDTEAFF

V gene: TRBV11-2
J gene: TRBJ1-2
D gene: -
clone size: -
CDR3 DNA: TGTGCCAGCAGCCCGGGGGTGAACTATGGCTACACCTTC
CDR3 protein: CASSPGVNYGYTF

V gene: TRBV19
J gene: TRBJ2-5
D gene: TRBD1
clone size: -
CDR3 DNA: TGTGCCAGTAGTATAGGCCCCGGGACAGCACAAGAGACCCAGTACTTC
CDR3 protein: CASSIGPGTAQETQYF

V gene: TRBV19
J gene: TRBJ1-2
D gene: -
clone size: -
CDR3 DNA: TGTGCCAGTAGTAGAGATCGACGGAACTATGGCTACACCTTC
CDR3 protein: CASSRDRRNYGYTF

V gene: TRBV6-6
J gene: TRBJ2-1
D gene: -
clone size: -
CDR3 DNA: TGTGCCAGCAGGGTTCTAGACTACAATGAGCAGTTCTTC
CDR3 protein: CASRVLDYNEQFF

V gene: TRBV9
J gene: TRBJ2-7
D gene: -
clone size: -
CDR3 DNA: TGTGCCAGCAGCGCCCTGACCAGGACAATGACCTACGAGCAGTACTTC
CDR3 protein: CASSALTRTMTYEQYF

V gene: TRBV6-6
J gene: TRBJ2-2
D gene: -
clone size: -
CDR3 DNA: TGTGCCAGCAGTTACAGGAGTTCGAACACCGGGGAGCTGTTTTTT
CDR3 protein: CASSYRSSNTGELFF

V gene: TRBV5-1
J gene: TRBJ1-2
D gene: -
clone size: -
CDR3 DNA: TGCGCCAGCGGGCGAGAGGGAAACGGCTATGGCTACACCTTC
CDR3 protein: CASGREGNGYGYTF

V gene: TRBV18
J gene: TRBJ2-5
D gene: TRBD1
clone size: -
CDR3 DNA: TGTGCCAGCTCACTCGGCCGGGACAGAGCCCAGTACTTC
CDR3 protein: CASSLGRDRAQYF

V gene: TRBV5-1
J gene: TRBJ2-2
D gene: TRBD2
clone size: few
CDR3 DNA: TGCGCCAGCAGCAGTACTAGCGGGAACACCGGGGAGCTGTTTTTT
CDR3 protein: CASSSTSGNTGELFF

V gene: TRBV10-3
J gene: TRBJ1-2
D gene: TRBD1
clone size: -
CDR3 DNA: TGTGCCACAAGGGACGCGGACAGGGCCCTTTATGGCTACACCTTC
CDR3 protein: CATRDADRALYGYTF

V gene: TRBV28
J gene: TRBJ2-7
D gene: -
clone size: -
CDR3 DNA: TGTGCCAGCAGTCCCCCCGGCAGAGATCAGTACTTC
CDR3 protein: CASSPPGRDQYF

V gene: TRBV7-2
J gene: TRBJ2-1
D gene: TRBD2
clone size: -
CDR3 DNA: TGTGCCAGCAGCCAACGACTAGCGGGAGGAATGGTCGTGGAGTTCTTC
CDR3 protein: CASSQRLAGGMVVEFF

V gene: TRBV28
J gene: TRBJ2-2
D gene: TRBD1
clone size: -
CDR3 DNA: TGTGCCAGCAGTCGGACAGGGTCGGGCACCGGGGAGCTGTTTTTT
CDR3 protein: CASSRTGSGTGELFF

V gene: TRBV5-6
J gene: TRBJ2-6
D gene: TRBD1
clone size: -
CDR3 DNA: TGTGCCAGCAGCCCGTGGGGCCGACAGGGGTTGTCTGGGGCCAACGTCCTGACTTTC
CDR3 protein: CASSPWGRQGLSGANVLTF

V gene: TRBV5-6
J gene: TRBJ2-7
D gene: -
clone size: -
CDR3 DNA: TGTGCCAGCAGCTTGGGTCCCCGGGATAACCTCTACGAGCAGTACTTC
CDR3 protein: CASSLGPRDNLYEQYF

V gene: TRBV6-1
J gene: TRBJ2-7
D gene: -
clone size: -
CDR3 DNA: TGTGCCAGCAGCAACTACTACGAGCAGTACTTC
CDR3 protein: CASSNYYEQYF

V gene: TRBV7-2
J gene: TRBJ1-1
D gene: -
clone size: -
CDR3 DNA: TGTGCCAGCAGCCCTAGAAGGAACACTGAAGCTTTCTTT
CDR3 protein: CASSPRRNTEAFF

V gene: TRBV19
J gene: TRBJ2-1
D gene: TRBD2
clone size: -
CDR3 DNA: TGTGCCAGTGGTGTTAGCGGGAGACGCAATGAGCAGTTCTTC
CDR3 protein: CASGVSGRRNEQFF

V gene: TRBV30
J gene: TRBJ1-3
D gene: -
clone size: -
CDR3 DNA: TGTGCCTGGAAGGCGGCAGGAACCTCTGGAAACACCATATATTTT
CDR3 protein: CAWKAAGTSGNTIYF

V gene: TRBV2
J gene: TRBJ1-2
D gene: -
clone size: -
CDR3 DNA: TGTGCCAGCGTCCTCACTCAGGTGGATGGCTACACCTTC
CDR3 protein: CASVLTQVDGYTF

V gene: TRBV30
J gene: TRBJ2-7
D gene: -
clone size: -
CDR3 DNA: TGTGCCTGTTCGACTGATTACGAGCAGTACTTC
CDR3 protein: CACSTDYEQYF

V gene: TRBV11-3
J gene: TRBJ2-7
D gene: TRBD1
clone size: -
CDR3 DNA: TGTGCCAGCAGCCCCCGGGACAGGTTGAACGAGCAGTACTTC
CDR3 protein: CASSPRDRLNEQYF

V gene: TRBV18
J gene: TRBJ2-5
D gene: TRBD2
clone size: -
CDR3 DNA: TGTGCCAGCTCACCATCTAGCGGGAGGTTCATGGAGACCCAGTACTTC
CDR3 protein: CASSPSSGRFMETQYF